This TCR beta chain was captured by sequencing in a study of shared clonotypes between healthy human individuals (dated by TCRdb to about 2020). Concerning the study at large: The cohort included three men and a couple of women between 18 and 49 years of age. Per donor, three plates each were used for CD4 naive and CD4 memory, two for CD8 naive, and one for CD8 memory. To increase sequencing depth and limit assay-specific biases, different laboratories used diverse techniques to prepare libraries and sequence TCR repertoires. Per donor, leukapheresis produced somewhere between about 0.94 and 10 billion PBMCs. To estimate repertoire size and how much clonotype sharing occurs between individuals, the study deeply sequenced the blood TCR repertoires of five healthy adults.

Trimming removed 4 bases from V and 2 bases from J, leaving 6 bases between the germline ends. The CDR3 numbers 13 residues from cysteine through phenylalanine. Just CDR3 DNA is preserved here, 39 bases in frame from base 1. CDR1 and CDR2 (MRHNA, SNTAGT) derive from the germline V gene. Using the deep immunoSEQ assay, multiplex PCR amplified TCR CDR3 regions from genomic DNA. Extracted genomic DNA from each cell subset was spread evenly across all wells of several immunoSEQ 96-well plates, with each plate serving as a replicate. For sorted subsets, roughly 200 ng of genomic DNA, equivalent to about 30,000 T cell genomes, went into each replicate PCR. Purified libraries were measured with a Qubit 3.0 fluorometer, size-checked on a Bioanalyzer 2100, and measured again with the KAPA Library Quantification kit. Every immunoSEQ 96-well plate was sequenced on a separate single-read 150-cycle Illumina NextSeq 550 flow cell. Concerning the study's data processing: Because the immunoSEQ output included only junctional sequences and no quality scores, the filtering could not be the same as the filtering used for full-length reads. Sequences were annotated with PyIR, a Python wrapper for IgBLAST v1.9, using IMGT germline references to assign V/J genes and CDR3. Reads were removed for weak V/J assignments (E-value above 1e-6), missing CDR3, stop codons, out-of-frame junctions, or ambiguous translated residues. A V3J clonotype was defined by an identical inferred V gene, J gene, and CDR3 amino acid sequence. Percentage overlap between repertoires was computed as shared unique clonotypes divided by the size of the smaller repertoire. Richness of each repertoire was evaluated using RTK rarefaction, the Chao1 estimator, and Recon v2.1 estimates of unobserved clonotypes. Generation probabilities were computed with OLGA for all TCRbeta clonotypes obtained by the gDNA method from four donors. Here the immuneACCESS table is served through TCRdb, limited to in-frame sequences with V and J called. Missing clones are a known gap in these copies; in checked studies unresolved V genes cover under half, and the rest lacks a known reason. V and J calls plus clone size are reproduced from that table; the DNA served to infer D and trimming. Across this sample there are 2,100,000 or so clones, with approximately 94% seen only once. The top ten hold 0.13% of the sample.

Study-level results and caveats: The small number of donors limited the genetic and exposure-history diversity represented. Roughly 5.2% of naive CD4, 3.5% of naive CD8, about 2.1% of memory CD4, and 0.4% of memory CD8 clonotypes were shared across several donors. Rarefaction of sorted-subset datasets indicated incomplete sequencing despite the large sequencing depth. Compared with non-shared clonotypes, clonotypes shared by all four sorted-subset donors had higher generation probabilities. Sampling was limited to blood, and TCR repertoires in tissue likely differ from TCR repertoires in blood. Pairwise subsampling indicated that sequencing depth was expected to affect the degree of clonotype sharing among donors. Larger estimated clonotype richness was generally found for naive subsets than for memory subsets.

Points on this clone: This clone's antigen is unknown. No much larger clonotype is one base removed from it; base qualities were not supplied.

The donors were healthy, HIV-negative adults who had no recently reported acute infections or vaccinations. Every donor was a Caucasian adult living in Nashville, Tennessee, USA. CD4+ T cells were enriched through magnetic negative selection, after which naive cells were positively selected on CD45RA and the remaining negative fraction served as the memory subset. After blood collection by leukapheresis, PBMCs were isolated using Ficoll-Histopaque density gradient centrifugation and then cryopreserved in the vapor phase of liquid nitrogen. Analytical flow cytometry was used to check the purity and quantity of each magnetically sorted T cell population. Each sorted fraction had its genomic DNA isolated and then quantified by UV absorbance on a Nanodrop 2000c.

Material for sequencing was naive CD4+ T cells sorted from blood. The label giving this sample's cell subset or site can be read as: CD45RA+ positively selected. The receptor comes from a man aged 18 to 30 in good health. The chain was built from TRBV6-4 and TRBJ2-1; the D gene is unclear. CDR3 reads: CASSVSPYNEQFF. The DNA reads as follows: TGTGCCAGCAGTGTCAGCCCCTACAATGAGCAGTTCTTC.